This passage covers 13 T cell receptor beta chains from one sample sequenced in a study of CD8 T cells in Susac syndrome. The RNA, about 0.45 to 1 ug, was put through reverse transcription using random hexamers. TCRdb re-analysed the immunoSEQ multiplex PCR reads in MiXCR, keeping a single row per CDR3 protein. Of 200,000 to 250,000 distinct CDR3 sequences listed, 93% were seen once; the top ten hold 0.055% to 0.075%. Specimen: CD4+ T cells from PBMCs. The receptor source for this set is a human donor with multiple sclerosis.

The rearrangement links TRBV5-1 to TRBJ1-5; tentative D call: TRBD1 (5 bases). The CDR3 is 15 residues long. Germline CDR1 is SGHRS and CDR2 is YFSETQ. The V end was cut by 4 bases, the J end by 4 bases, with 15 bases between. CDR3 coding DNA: TGCGCCAGCAGCCTCGATGGGGGGTGGAATCAGCCCCAGCATTTT. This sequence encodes CASSLDGGWNQPQHF.

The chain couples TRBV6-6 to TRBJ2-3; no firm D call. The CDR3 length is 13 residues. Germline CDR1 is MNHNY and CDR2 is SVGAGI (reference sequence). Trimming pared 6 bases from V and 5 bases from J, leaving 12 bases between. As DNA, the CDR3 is TGTGCCAGCAGCCCCGATGTGAAAGATACGCAGTATTTT. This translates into CASSPDVKDTQYF.

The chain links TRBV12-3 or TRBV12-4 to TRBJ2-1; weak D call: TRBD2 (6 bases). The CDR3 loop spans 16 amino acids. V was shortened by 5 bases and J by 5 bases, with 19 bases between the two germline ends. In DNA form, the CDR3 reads TGTGCCAGCAGTCCCTCGGGGAGTAGCGGAAACAATGAGCAGTTCTTC. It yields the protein CASSPSGSSGNNEQFF.

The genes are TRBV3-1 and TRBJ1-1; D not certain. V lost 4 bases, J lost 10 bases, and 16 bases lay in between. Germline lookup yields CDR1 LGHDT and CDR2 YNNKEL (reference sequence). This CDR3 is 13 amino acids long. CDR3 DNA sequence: TGTGCCAGCAGCCCTTCATTAGCGGCTAGAGCTTTCTTT. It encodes CASSPSLAARAFF.

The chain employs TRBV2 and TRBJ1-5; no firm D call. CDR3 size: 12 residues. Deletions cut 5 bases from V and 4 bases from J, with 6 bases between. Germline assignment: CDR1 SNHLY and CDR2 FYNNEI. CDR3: CASSYLNQPQHF. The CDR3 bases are TGTGCCAGCAGTTACCTAAATCAGCCCCAGCATTTT.

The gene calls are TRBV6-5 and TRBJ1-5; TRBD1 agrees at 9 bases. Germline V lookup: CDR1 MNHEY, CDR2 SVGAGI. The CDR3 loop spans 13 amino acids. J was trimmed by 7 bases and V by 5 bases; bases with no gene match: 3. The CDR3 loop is CASSIQGAQPQHF. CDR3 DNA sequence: TGTGCCAGCAGTATACAGGGGGCGCAGCCCCAGCATTTT.

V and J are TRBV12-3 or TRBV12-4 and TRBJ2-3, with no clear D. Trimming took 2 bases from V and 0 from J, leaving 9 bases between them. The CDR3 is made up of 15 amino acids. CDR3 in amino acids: CASSLWLSSTDTQYF. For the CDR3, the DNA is TGTGCCAGCAGTTTATGGCTGTCTAGCACAGATACGCAGTATTTT.

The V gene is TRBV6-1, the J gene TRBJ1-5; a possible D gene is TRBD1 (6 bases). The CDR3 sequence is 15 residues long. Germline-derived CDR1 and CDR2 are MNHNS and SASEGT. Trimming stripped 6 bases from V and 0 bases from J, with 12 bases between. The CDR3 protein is CASRTGTNSNQPQHF. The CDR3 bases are TGTGCCAGCAGAACCGGGACAAATAGCAATCAGCCCCAGCATTTT.

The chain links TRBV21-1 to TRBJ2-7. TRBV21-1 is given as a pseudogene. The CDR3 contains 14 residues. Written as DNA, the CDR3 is TGTGCCAGCAGCTTCCGACCGAAAAACTACGAGCAGTACGTC. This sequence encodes CASSFRPKNYEQYV.

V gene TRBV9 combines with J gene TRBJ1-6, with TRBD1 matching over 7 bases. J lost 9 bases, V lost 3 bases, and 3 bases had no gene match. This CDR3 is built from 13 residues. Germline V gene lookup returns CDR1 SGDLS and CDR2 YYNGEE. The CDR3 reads CASSEGQISPLHF. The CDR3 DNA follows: TGTGCCAGCAGCGAGGGACAGATTTCACCCCTCCACTTT.

The CDR3 nucleotides read TGTGCCTGGAGTGTAGGGCACAGGGGAAGCAACTATGGCTACACCTTC. Residues: CAWSVGHRGSNYGYTF. This chain connects TRBV30 to TRBJ1-2, with 7 bases lining up with TRBD1. V was clipped by 0 bases and J by 2 bases; unmatched bases: 9. CDR3 length equals 16 residues. Germline V lookup: CDR1 GTSNPN, CDR2 SVGIG (reference sequence).

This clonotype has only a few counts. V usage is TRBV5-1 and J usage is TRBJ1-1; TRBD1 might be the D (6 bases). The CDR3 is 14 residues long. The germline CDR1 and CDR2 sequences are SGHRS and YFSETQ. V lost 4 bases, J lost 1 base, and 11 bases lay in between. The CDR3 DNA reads TGCGCCAGCAGCAATGGACAGCCGAACACTGAAGCTTTCTTT. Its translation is CASSNGQPNTEAFF.

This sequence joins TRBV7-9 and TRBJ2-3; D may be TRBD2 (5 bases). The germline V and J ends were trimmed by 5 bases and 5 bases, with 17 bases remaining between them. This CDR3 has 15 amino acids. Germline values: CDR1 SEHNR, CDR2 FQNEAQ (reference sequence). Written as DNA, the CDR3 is TGTGCCAGCAGCACGACTACTCACGGCAGAGATACGCAGTATTTT. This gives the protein CASSTTTHGRDTQYF.